Shown below are 12 T cell receptor beta chains from a single sample sequenced in a study of immune evolution from preneoplasia to lung adenocarcinoma (dated by TCRdb to the early 2020s). Library creation used the immunoSEQ multiplex PCR assay. The immuneACCESS repertoire file appears here via TCRdb, limited to in-frame rearrangements. These files lack a portion of the clones; in checked studies, under half of the deficit traces to unresolved V genes, and the cause of the others is not known. Here the sample has some 5,000 clones; 78% occur a single time. The ten biggest clones cover 8.6% of the sample. The sample was FFPE normal lung tissue adjacent to the tumor. Receptors were obtained from a person between 50 and 69 years old with lung adenocarcinoma.

This clone was observed a few times. The chain combines TRBV7-9 with TRBJ2-3; perhaps D is TRBD1 or TRBD2 (5 bases each). In germline, CDR1 is SEHNR, CDR2 FQNEAQ (reference sequence). Trimming shortened V by 5 bases and J by 4 bases, and 22 bases separated the two germline ends. CDR3 size: 17 residues. The CDR3, as DNA: TGTGCCAGCAGCCCACGGAGGATGGGACCAGCAGCAGATACGCAGTATTTT. Amino acids: CASSPRRMGPAADTQYF.

The V call is TRBV28, the J call TRBJ1-5, with TRBD1 identical over 8 bases. Germline assignment: CDR1 MDHEN and CDR2 SYDVKM. This CDR3 spans 16 amino acids. The J segment lost 1 base and the V segment lost 6 bases, leaving 8 bases of the junction unmatched. CDR3 residues: CASSDRGAWSNQPQHF. CDR3 DNA: TGTGCCAGCAGCGACAGGGGAGCTTGGAGCAATCAGCCCCAGCATTTT.

This chain links TRBV4-1 with TRBJ2-1, with 7 nucleotides matching TRBD2. CDR1 MGHRA and CDR2 YSYEKL come from the germline V gene. J was trimmed by 9 bases and V by 0 bases; bases with no gene match: 5. The CDR3 length is 14 residues. For the CDR3, the DNA is TGCGCCAGCAGCCAAGACCCCGCGGGGGTTGAGCAGTTCTTC. Protein product: CASSQDPAGVEQFF.

The chain joins TRBV9 to TRBJ2-7; TRBD2 matches at 12 bases. V shed 3 bases, J shed 4 bases, and the junction held 5 bases outside the gene matches. CDR1 is SGDLS, CDR2 YYNGEE, per germline. This CDR3 is built from 15 residues. The CDR3 sequence: CASSASGRAGYEQYF. In DNA form, the CDR3 reads TGTGCCAGCAGCGCTAGCGGGAGGGCCGGGTACGAGCAGTACTTC.

The J gene is TRBJ1-2, the V gene TRBV4-1; no firm D call. Germline CDR1 and CDR2: MGHRA and YSYEKL. V gave up 5 bases and J gave up 6 bases, with 13 bases separating them. The CDR3 runs to 13 residues. CDR3 bases: TGCGCCAGCAGCGTAAGGGATTGGGATGGCTACACCTTC. Amino acids: CASSVRDWDGYTF.

This chain joins TRBV7-6 and TRBJ2-7, with TRBD1 matching over 9 bases. V was pared by 5 bases and J by 2 bases, with 7 bases of the junction left unmatched. This CDR3 spans 15 amino acids. Germline V gene lookup returns CDR1 SGHVS and CDR2 FNYEAQ. As DNA, the CDR3 is TGTGCCAGCAGCCGAACGGGACAGGGCCCCTACGAGCAGTACTTC. Protein product: CASSRTGQGPYEQYF.

This clone was seen a few times. The chain carries TRBV29-1 and TRBJ2-7; D may be TRBD2 (5 bases). CDR3 length: 12 residues. V lost 6 bases and J lost 5, with 14 bases in between. Germline assignment: CDR1 SQVTM and CDR2 ANQGSEA. This CDR3 reads CSVNEAGNEQYF. The CDR3 bases are TGCAGCGTGAACGAGGCGGGTAACGAGCAGTACTTC.

The chain employs TRBV18 and TRBJ2-1, with 9 bases fitting TRBD2. Trimming took 3 bases from V and 4 from J; bases not matched to a gene: 7. The CDR3 spans 16 residues. CDR1 is KGHSH, CDR2 LQKENI, per germline. The CDR3 reads CASSPGDSGRYNEQFF. The CDR3 nucleotides are TGTGCCAGCTCACCGGGAGATAGCGGGAGATACAATGAGCAGTTCTTC.

This sequence joins TRBV5-1 and TRBJ2-2; TRBD2 matches at 8 bases. The trim removed 0 bases at V and 1 base at J, leaving 2 bases unmatched. The CDR3 runs to 16 residues. Germline V gene sequence: CDR1 SGHRS, CDR2 YFSETQ. The DNA for the CDR3 is TGCGCCAGCAGCTTGGCCGGGACTAGGAACACCGGGGAGCTGTTTTTT. This translates into CASSLAGTRNTGELFF.

This clone was seen a single time. The CDR3 loop is CASSPTLQTGMNTEAFF. In DNA, the CDR3 is TGTGCCAGCTCACCCACTTTACAGACAGGGATGAACACTGAAGCTTTCTTT. The chain has TRBV18 and TRBJ1-1, with 7 nucleotides matching TRBD1. The CDR3 runs to 17 residues. CDR1 is KGHSH and CDR2 is LQKENI in the germline V gene. Losses at the gene ends were 3 bases for V and 0 bases for J; bases not matched to a gene: 10.

The chain links TRBV5-1 to TRBJ2-5, with D perhaps TRBD2 (5 bases). Trimming stripped 7 bases from V and 0 bases from J, with 16 bases between. This CDR3 has 15 residues. Germline assignment: CDR1 SGHRS and CDR2 YFSETQ. The CDR3 loop reads CASCPQAGDQETQYF. DNA for the CDR3: TGCGCCAGCTGCCCTCAGGCGGGTGACCAAGAGACCCAGTACTTC. Combining the CDR3 with reference TRBV5-1 and TRBJ2-5 gives the whole variable domain KAGVTQTPRYLIKTRGQQVTLSCSPISGHRSVSWYQQTPGQGLQFLFEYFSETQRNKGNFPGRFSGRQFSNSRSEMNVSTLELGDSALYLCASCPQAGDQETQYFGPGTRLLVL.

The genes are TRBV9 and TRBJ1-1, with TRBD1 identical over 8 bases. Trimming cost V 9 bases and J 5 bases; bases outside gene matches: 15. The germline CDR1 and CDR2 sequences are SGDLS and YYNGEE. The CDR3 has 15 residues. CDR3 sequence reads: CAKGGRGHSGTEAFF. In DNA form, the CDR3 reads TGTGCCAAGGGTGGCAGGGGGCATTCGGGGACTGAAGCTTTCTTT.